Listed below are T cell receptor beta chains from one sample, sequenced in a study of spatial heterogeneity in lung cancer. Using its own MiXCR run on the 5' RACE reads, TCRdb lists one record per CDR3 protein. This table has roughly 40,000 distinct CDR3 sequences, approximately 6.9% appearing once. The material sequenced was PBMCs, taken at surgery. The source is a female donor with early-stage non-small cell lung cancer. The CDR3 runs from the conserved cysteine through the conserved F or W.

J gene,V gene,CDR3 protein
TRBJ1-5,TRBV20-1,CSPQDDSTYQPQHF
TRBJ1-1,TRBV21-1,CASSKGPGVNEAFF
TRBJ2-5,TRBV15,CATSPPGLGEETQYF
TRBJ2-2,TRBV3-1,CASSLNNRNTGELFF
TRBJ1-2,TRBV5-6,CASSLRQLHYGYTF
TRBJ2-3,TRBV12-3/TRBV12-4,CASKFLDTAHTQYF
TRBJ1-6,TRBV9,CASSVEIESSYNSPLHF
TRBJ2-5,TRBV7-2,CASSLALGRSQETQYF
TRBJ2-5,TRBV7-8,CASSFRELGTQYF
TRBJ2-1,TRBV15,CATSRDYTALDEQFF
TRBJ2-7,TRBV6-5,CASSYSSPGSYEQYF
TRBJ2-5,TRBV7-6,CASSPNRHPKETQYF
TRBJ2-5,TRBV5-1,CASSLRDSGTQYF
TRBJ2-7,TRBV7-6,CASSPLGLTYEQYF
TRBJ1-1,TRBV9,CASSAQVNTEAFF
TRBJ1-1,TRBV7-2,CASSLDGASNTEAFF
TRBJ2-7,TRBV20-1,CSARPGERGEQYF
TRBJ2-3,TRBV27,CASSARPDRVTDTQYF
TRBJ2-5,TRBV7-3,CASSSPDTREGVEETQYF
TRBJ1-1,TRBV4-3,CASSQEVGTGGDTEAFF
TRBJ2-3,TRBV4-1,CASSQDPGQASQDTQYF
TRBJ1-3,TRBV7-3,CASSLTSGNTIYF
TRBJ2-3,TRBV7-6,CASSPTLTDTQYF
TRBJ2-5,TRBV12-3/TRBV12-4,CASSLSQRGLQETQYF
TRBJ2-3,TRBV4-1,CASSHLRRGGTDTQYF
TRBJ1-1,TRBV10-2,CASTEMNTEAFF
TRBJ1-5,TRBV5-1,CASSSGTGHQPQHF
TRBJ2-7,TRBV20-1,CSARGPSPYEQYF
TRBJ2-7,TRBV10-1,CASSTSGGAGEQYF
TRBJ1-5,TRBV12-3/TRBV12-4,CASRSGTVHDSNQPQHF
TRBJ2-3,TRBV6-6,CASSPAGRSTDTQYF
TRBJ2-3,TRBV7-2,CASSPALSGDTQYF
TRBJ2-7,TRBV7-9,CASSQLSTGGVNEQYF
TRBJ2-5,TRBV27,CASSLLRGPYQETQYF
TRBJ1-1,TRBV7-9,CASSLAGVTEAFF
TRBJ1-2,TRBV28,CASRPGTDYGYTF
TRBJ2-5,TRBV5-6,CASSLGVARYQETQYF
TRBJ1-3,TRBV19,CASGPWDRGNTIYF
TRBJ2-7,TRBV21-1,CASSKGPGLAGKTSYEQYF
TRBJ2-7,TRBV27,CASSLVGDGYEQYF
TRBJ2-5,TRBV23-1,CASSPNLLGAQYF
TRBJ2-5,TRBV20-1,CSAPTGTDQETQYF
TRBJ2-3,TRBV5-1,CASSRASGGNTDTQYF
TRBJ2-3,TRBV6-6,CATLQGQRGTDTQYF
TRBJ1-6,TRBV12-3/TRBV12-4,CASSKGGNSPLHF
TRBJ2-6,TRBV5-1,CASSFKGASSGANVLTF